This TCR beta chain was sequenced in a study of PD-1 blockade in classical Hodgkin lymphoma. V was trimmed by 8 bases and J by 5 bases, leaving 17 bases between them. Germline CDR1 is MDHEN and CDR2 is SYDVKM. The CDR3 length is 14 residues. The time point: cycle 4 day 1 (C4D1), after less than 7 weeks of nivolumab. All the patients suffered relapse after autologous stem cell transplantation, and brentuximab vedotin exposure differed. In its sample, this clone was seen once. Measured with immunoSEQ multiplex PCR; TCRdb has only the in-frame clones, and not every one. The top ten clones hold 8% of a sample with about 64,000 clones, roughly nine tenths of them seen once.

The source was peripheral blood mononuclear cells (PBMCs), collected before the fourth cycle of nivolumab. The source of this sequence is a human donor with classical Hodgkin lymphoma. The chain has TRBV28 and TRBJ2-3; weak D call: TRBD1 (6 bases). CDR3 bases: TGTGCCAGCGCGCCGGGACACTCGGTAGATACGCAGTATTTT. This codes for CASAPGHSVDTQYF.